This T cell receptor (beta chain) was obtained from a study of siplizumab effects on memory and regulatory T cells. Profiling relied on immunoSEQ multiplex PCR, and the TCRdb table lists in-frame clones only, not all of them. Counted here are roughly 120,000 clones, 90% to 95% occurring once; the ten biggest clones make up under 2%. Sequenced sample: non-Treg CD4+ T cells sorted from blood. The TCR originated in a human donor in good health.

CDR3 nucleotides: TGTGCCAGCAGTTTATTGCCGGGGAACACCGGGGAGCTGTTTTTT. This translates into CASSLLPGNTGELFF. The chain combines TRBV28 with TRBJ2-2; D is unclear. V dropped 1 base and J dropped 1 base, with 7 bases sitting between them. CDR3 length equals 15 residues. Germline CDR1 MDHEN, CDR2 SYDVKM.